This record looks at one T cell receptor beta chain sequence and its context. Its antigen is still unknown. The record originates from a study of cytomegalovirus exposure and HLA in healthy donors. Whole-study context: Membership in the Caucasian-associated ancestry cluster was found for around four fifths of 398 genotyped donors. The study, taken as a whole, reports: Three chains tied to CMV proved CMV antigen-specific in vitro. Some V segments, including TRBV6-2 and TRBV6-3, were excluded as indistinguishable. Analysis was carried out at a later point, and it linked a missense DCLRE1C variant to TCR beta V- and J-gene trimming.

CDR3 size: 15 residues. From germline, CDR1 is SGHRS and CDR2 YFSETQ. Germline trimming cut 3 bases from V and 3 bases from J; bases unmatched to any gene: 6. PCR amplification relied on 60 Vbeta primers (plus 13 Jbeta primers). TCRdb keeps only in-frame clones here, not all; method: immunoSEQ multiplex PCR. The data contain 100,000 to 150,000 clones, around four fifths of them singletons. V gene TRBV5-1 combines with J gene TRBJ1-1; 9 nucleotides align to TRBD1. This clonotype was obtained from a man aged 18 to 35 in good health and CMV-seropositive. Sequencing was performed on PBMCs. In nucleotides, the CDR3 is TGCGCCAGCAGCTCTCAGGGACAGGGCTACACTGAAGCTTTCTTT. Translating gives CASSSQGQGYTEAFF.